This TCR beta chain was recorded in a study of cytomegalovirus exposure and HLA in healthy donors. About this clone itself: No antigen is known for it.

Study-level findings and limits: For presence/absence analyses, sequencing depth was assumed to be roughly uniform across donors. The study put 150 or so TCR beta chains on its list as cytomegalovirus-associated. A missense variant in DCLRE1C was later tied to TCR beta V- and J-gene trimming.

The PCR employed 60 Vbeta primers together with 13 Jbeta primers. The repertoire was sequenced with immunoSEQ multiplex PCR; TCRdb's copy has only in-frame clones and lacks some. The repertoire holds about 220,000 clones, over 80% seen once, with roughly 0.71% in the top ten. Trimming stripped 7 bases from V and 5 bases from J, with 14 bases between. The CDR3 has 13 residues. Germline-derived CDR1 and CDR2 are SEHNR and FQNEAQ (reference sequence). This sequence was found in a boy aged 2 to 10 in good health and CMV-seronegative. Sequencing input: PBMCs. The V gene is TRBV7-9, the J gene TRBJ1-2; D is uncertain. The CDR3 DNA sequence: TGTGCCAGCATCTTGAGGGAAGGTTATGGCTACACCTTC. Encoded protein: CASILREGYGYTF.